This T cell receptor beta chain appears in the sequencing data of a study of blood T cell repertoires in COVID-19. About the research overall: Whether acute or convalescent, the COVID-19 samples came from the United States, Italy and Spain. Sources were T cells, B-cell-depleted T cells, or PBMCs; the material itself was cDNA or gDNA.

V was pared by 2 bases and J by 6 bases, with 8 bases of the junction left unmatched. The CDR3 contains 15 residues. Germline V gene lookup returns CDR1 SGHRS and CDR2 YFSETQ. As processed by the authors: Reference gene primer amplification yielded estimated nucleated cell counts. Produced via immunoSEQ multiplex PCR; TCRdb's table is partial and in-frame only. V and J calls plus clone size are reproduced from that table; the DNA served to infer D and trimming. This table has under 140,000 clones, around nine tenths appearing once. This chain joins TRBV5-1 and TRBJ2-4, with 7 bases aligning to TRBD1. The TCR originated in a woman aged 45-59 years with acute or convalescent COVID-19. Source material: peripheral blood. The CDR3 protein is CASSLSDRARNIQYF. As DNA, the CDR3 is TGCGCCAGCAGCTTAAGTGACAGGGCAAGAAACATTCAGTACTTC.